This TCR beta chain stems from a study of OX40 agonist ivuxolimab in advanced cancers. Study in general: Three patients got partial responses; one had hepatocellular carcinoma and two had cutaneous melanoma.

The method was immunoSEQ multiplex PCR; TCRdb's version includes in-frame clones alone and lacks a portion of them. The repertoire has roughly 100,000 clones, about nine tenths of them found once; the top ten carry approximately 0.49%. CDR3 length equals 14 residues. V shed 2 bases and J shed 1 base, with 11 bases lying between them. Looked up from germline, CDR1 is GTSNPN and CDR2 is SVGIG (reference sequence). The source material was CD4+ or CD8+ T cells sorted from blood, sampled in a trial of the OX40 agonist ivuxolimab. The sequence was collected from an adult with an advanced solid tumor such as melanoma, head and neck, liver or kidney cancer. The chain employs TRBV30 and TRBJ2-5, with a weak D call TRBD1 (5 bases). The DNA of the CDR3 is TGTGCCTGGAGTAAGGGCAGGGCCCAAGAGACCCAGTACTTC. Its protein product is CAWSKGRAQETQYF.